A few counts support the clone carrying this TCR beta chain. What it binds is not known. The entry originates in a study of T cells after yellow fever vaccination. V lost 4 bases and J lost 4; bases outside the gene matches: 4. This CDR3 region has 16 residues. Germline loops: CDR1 KGHDR, CDR2 SFDVKD. Study-level results: Though it reached lower strength, the secondary response hit its peak faster, day 5 versus 15.

MiXCR, run by TCRdb on the 5' RACE reads, gives a single entry per CDR3 protein. The sample gives 450,000 to 550,000 distinct CDR3 sequences, around a fifth of which show up once; about 17% is in the top ten. This chain uses TRBV24-1 with TRBJ2-2; 11 nucleotides line up with TRBD1. Material: PBMCs, obtained approximately 20 days after the first yellow fever vaccination. The clonotype was recovered from a man aged 18 to 30 who received the YFV17D yellow fever vaccine. The CDR3 region is CATSETGTGGTGELFF. CDR3 DNA sequence: TGTGCCACCAGTGAGACCGGGACAGGGGGCACCGGGGAGCTGTTTTTT.